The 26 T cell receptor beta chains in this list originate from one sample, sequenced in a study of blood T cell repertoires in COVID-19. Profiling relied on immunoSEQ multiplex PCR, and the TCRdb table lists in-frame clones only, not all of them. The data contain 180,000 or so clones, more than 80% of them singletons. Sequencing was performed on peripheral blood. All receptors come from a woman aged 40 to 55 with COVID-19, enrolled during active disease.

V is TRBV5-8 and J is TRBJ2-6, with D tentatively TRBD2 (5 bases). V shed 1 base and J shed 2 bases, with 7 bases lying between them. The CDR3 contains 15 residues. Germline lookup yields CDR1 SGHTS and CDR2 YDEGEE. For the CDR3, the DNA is TGTGCCAGCAGCTTGTCCGGGGCTGGGGCCAACGTCCTGACTTTC. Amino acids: CASSLSGAGANVLTF.

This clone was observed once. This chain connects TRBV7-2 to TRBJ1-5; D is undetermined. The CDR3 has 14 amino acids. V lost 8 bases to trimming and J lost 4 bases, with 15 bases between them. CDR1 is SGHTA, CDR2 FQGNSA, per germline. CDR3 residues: CASGRGGWNQPQHF. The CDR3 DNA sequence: TGTGCCAGCGGGAGAGGAGGGTGGAATCAGCCCCAGCATTTT.

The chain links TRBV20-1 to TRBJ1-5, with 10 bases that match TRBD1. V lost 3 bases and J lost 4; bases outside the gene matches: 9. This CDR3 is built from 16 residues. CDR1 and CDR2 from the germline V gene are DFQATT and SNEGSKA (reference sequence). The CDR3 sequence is CSASMTGGRRNQPQHF. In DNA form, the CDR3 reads TGCAGTGCTAGTATGACAGGGGGCAGGAGGAATCAGCCCCAGCATTTT.

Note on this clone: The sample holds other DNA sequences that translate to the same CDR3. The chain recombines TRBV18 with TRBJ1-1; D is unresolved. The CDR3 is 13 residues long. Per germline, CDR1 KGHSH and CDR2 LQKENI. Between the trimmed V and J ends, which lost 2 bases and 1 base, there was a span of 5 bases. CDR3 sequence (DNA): TGTGCCAGCTCACCAGGGCAGAACACTGAAGCTTTCTTT. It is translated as CASSPGQNTEAFF.

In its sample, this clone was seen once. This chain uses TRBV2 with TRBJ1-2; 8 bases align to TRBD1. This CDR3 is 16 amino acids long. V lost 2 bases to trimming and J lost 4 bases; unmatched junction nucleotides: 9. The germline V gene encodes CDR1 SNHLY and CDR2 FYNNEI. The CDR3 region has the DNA TGTGCCAGCAGTGAATCCCCGGGACAGGAGATCTATGGCTACACCTTC. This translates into CASSESPGQEIYGYTF.

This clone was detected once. Written as DNA, the CDR3 is TGTGCCTGGAGTAGAACAGGCCGAACTGGGGACTATGGCTACACCTTC. Protein sequence: CAWSRTGRTGDYGYTF. This chain uses TRBV30 with TRBJ1-2; tentative D call: TRBD1 (5 bases). The CDR3 has 16 amino acids. The V end lost 2 bases, the J end lost 3 bases, and 19 bases lay between the germline ends. Germline V gene lookup returns CDR1 GTSNPN and CDR2 SVGIG (reference sequence).

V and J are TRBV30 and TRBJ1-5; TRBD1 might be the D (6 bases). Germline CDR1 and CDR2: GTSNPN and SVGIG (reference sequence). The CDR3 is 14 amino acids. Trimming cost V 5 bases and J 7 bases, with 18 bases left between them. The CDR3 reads CAWSPGGGRQPQHF. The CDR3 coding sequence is TGTGCCTGGTCCCCCGGGGGGGGCAGGCAGCCCCAGCATTTT. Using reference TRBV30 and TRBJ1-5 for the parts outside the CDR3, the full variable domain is SQTIHQWPATLVQPVGSPLSLECTVEGTSNPNLYWYRQAAGRGLQLLFYSVGIGQISSEVPQNLSASRPQDRQFILSSKKLLLSDSGFYLCAWSPGGGRQPQHFGDGTRLSIL.

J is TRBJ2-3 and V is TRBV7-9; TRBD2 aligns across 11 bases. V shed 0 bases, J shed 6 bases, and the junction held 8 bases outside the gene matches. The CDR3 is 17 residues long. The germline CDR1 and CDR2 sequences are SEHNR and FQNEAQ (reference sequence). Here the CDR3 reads CASSLASGRARRDTQYF. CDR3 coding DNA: TGTGCCAGCAGCTTAGCTAGCGGGAGGGCACGGAGGGATACGCAGTATTTT. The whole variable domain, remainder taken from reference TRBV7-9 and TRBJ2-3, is DTGVSQNPRHKITKRGQNVTFRCDPISEHNRLYWYRQTLGQGPEFLTYFQNEAQLEKSRLLSDRFSAERPKGSFSTLEIQRTEQGDSAMYLCASSLASGRARRDTQYFGPGTRLTVL.

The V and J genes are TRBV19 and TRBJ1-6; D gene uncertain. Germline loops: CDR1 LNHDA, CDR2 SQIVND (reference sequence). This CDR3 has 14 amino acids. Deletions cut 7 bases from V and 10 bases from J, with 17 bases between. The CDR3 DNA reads TGTGCCAGTAATGGCCGCTCCCGAATATCACCCCTCCACTTT. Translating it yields CASNGRSRISPLHF.

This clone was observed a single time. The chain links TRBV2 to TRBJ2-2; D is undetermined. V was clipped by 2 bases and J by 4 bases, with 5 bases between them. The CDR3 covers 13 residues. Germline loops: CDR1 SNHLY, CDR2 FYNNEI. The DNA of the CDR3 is TGTGCCAGCAGTGAACTTAGCACCGGGGAGCTGTTTTTT. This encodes CASSELSTGELFF.

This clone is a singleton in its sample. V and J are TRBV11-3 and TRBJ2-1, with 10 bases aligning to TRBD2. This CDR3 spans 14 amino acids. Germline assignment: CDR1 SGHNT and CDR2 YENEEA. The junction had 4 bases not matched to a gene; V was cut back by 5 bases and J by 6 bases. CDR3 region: CASSLGTSVNEQFF. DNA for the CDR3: TGTGCCAGCAGCCTCGGGACTAGCGTCAATGAGCAGTTCTTC.

In DNA form, the CDR3 reads TGTGCCAGCAGCTTCAGTGTGGGTCGGGACAGGGGCTACAATGAGCAGTTCTTC. Its protein is CASSFSVGRDRGYNEQFF. This chain joins TRBV7-9 and TRBJ2-1; 10 positions agree with TRBD1. CDR1 SEHNR and CDR2 FQNEAQ come from the germline V gene (reference sequence). The CDR3 has 18 residues. With 3 bases clipped from V and 3 bases from J, the junction kept 11 bases outside the gene matches.

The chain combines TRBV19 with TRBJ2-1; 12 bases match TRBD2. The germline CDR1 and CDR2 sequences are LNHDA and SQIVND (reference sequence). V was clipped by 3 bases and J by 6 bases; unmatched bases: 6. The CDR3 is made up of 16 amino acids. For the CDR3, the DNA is TGTGCCAGTAGTATCATGCTAGCGGGGGGGCGCAATGAGCAGTTCTTC. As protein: CASSIMLAGGRNEQFF.

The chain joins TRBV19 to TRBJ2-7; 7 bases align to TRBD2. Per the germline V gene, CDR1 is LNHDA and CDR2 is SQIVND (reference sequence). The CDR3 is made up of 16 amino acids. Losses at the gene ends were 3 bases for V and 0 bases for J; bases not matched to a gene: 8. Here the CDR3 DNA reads TGTGCCAGTAGTATGCGGGGAAGCGGGGCCTCCTACGAGCAGTACTTC. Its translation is CASSMRGSGASYEQYF.

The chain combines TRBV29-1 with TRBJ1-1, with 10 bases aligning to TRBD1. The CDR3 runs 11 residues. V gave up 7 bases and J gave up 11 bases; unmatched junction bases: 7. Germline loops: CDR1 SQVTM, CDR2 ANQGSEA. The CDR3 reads CSARDRGMAFF. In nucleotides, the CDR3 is TGCAGCGCCAGGGACAGGGGAATGGCTTTCTTT.

The CDR3 loop reads CASIVGRGTDTQYF. The CDR3 DNA sequence: TGTGCCAGCATAGTGGGGAGGGGCACAGATACGCAGTATTTT. The chain couples TRBV2 to TRBJ2-3, with 7 positions matching TRBD2. This CDR3 is built from 14 residues. The V gene end was trimmed by 7 bases and the J gene end by 1 base; junction bases not matched to a gene: 5. Per the germline V gene, CDR1 is SNHLY and CDR2 is FYNNEI.

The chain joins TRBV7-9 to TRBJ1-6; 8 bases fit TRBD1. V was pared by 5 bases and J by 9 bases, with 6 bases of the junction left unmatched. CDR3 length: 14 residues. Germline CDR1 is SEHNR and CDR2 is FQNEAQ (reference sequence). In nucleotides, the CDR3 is TGTGCCAGCAGCCCAGGACAGGGAACTTCACCCCTCCACTTT. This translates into CASSPGQGTSPLHF. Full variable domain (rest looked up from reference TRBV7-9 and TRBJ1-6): DTGVSQNPRHKITKRGQNVTFRCDPISEHNRLYWYRQTLGQGPEFLTYFQNEAQLEKSRLLSDRFSAERPKGSFSTLEIQRTEQGDSAMYLCASSPGQGTSPLHFGNGTRLTVT.

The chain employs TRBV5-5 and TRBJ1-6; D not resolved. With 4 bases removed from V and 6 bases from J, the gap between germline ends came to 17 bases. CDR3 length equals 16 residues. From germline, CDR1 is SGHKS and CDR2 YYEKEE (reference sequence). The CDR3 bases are TGTGCCAGCAGCCCGGTTTGGGGAGTCCGTAATTCACCCCTCCACTTT. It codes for CASSPVWGVRNSPLHF.

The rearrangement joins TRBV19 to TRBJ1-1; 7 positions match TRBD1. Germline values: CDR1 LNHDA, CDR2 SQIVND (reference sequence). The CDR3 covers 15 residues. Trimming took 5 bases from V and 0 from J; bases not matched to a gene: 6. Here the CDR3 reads CASSPGQDMNTEAFF. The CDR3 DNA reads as TGTGCCAGTAGTCCCGGACAGGACATGAACACTGAAGCTTTCTTT.

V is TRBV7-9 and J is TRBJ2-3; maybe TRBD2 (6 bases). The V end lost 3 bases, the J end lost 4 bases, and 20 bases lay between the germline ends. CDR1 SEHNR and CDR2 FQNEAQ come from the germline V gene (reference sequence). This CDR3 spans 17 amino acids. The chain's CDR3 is CASSFSWSPGVADTQYF. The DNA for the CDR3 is TGTGCCAGCAGCTTCTCCTGGTCACCGGGAGTGGCAGATACGCAGTATTTT.

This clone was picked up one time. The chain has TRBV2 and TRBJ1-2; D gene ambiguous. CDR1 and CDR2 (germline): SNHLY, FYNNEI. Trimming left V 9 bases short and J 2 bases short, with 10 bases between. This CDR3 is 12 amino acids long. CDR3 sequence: CASSLSNYGYTF. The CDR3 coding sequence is TGTGCCAGTTCCCTGTCGAACTATGGCTACACCTTC.

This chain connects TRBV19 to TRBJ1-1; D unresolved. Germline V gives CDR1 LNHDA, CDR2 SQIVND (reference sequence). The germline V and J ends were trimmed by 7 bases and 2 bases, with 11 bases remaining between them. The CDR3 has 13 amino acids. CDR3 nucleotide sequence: TGTGCCAGTAAGGAACAGATTAACACTGAAGCTTTCTTT. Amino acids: CASKEQINTEAFF.

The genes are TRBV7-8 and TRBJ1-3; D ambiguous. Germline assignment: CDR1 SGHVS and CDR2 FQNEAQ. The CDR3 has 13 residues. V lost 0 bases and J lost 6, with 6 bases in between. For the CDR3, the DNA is TGTGCCAGCAGCTTAGCGATGGCAAACACCATATATTTT. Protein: CASSLAMANTIYF. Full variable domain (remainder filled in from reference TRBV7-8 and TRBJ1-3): GAGVSQSPRYKVAKRGQDVALRCDPISGHVSLFWYQQALGQGPEFLTYFQNEAQLDKSGLPSDRFFAERPEGSVSTLKIQRTQQEDSAVYLCASSLAMANTIYFGEGSWLTVV.

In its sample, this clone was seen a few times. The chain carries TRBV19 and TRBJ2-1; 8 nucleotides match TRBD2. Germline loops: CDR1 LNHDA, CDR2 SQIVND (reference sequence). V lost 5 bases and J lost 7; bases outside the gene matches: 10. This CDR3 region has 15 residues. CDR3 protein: CASSHRGLGYNEQFF. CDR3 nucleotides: TGTGCCAGTAGTCACCGGGGACTAGGATATAATGAGCAGTTCTTC.

CDR3 residues: CASTSEAENETQYF. The CDR3, as DNA: TGTGCCAGCACTTCAGAGGCCGAGAATGAGACCCAGTACTTC. V is TRBV4-2 and J is TRBJ2-5; D not resolved. Germline CDR1 is LGHNA and CDR2 is YNFKEQ. Trimming pared 7 bases from V and 5 bases from J, leaving 17 bases between. The CDR3 loop spans 14 amino acids.

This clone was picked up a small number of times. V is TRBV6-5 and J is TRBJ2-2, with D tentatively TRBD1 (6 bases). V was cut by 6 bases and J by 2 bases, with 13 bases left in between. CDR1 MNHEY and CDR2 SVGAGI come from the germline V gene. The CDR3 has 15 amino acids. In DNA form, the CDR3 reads TGTGCCAGCAGATCGACAGGAATCAACACCGGGGAGCTGTTTTTT. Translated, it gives CASRSTGINTGELFF.